Presented here are 10 T cell receptor beta chains from one specimen sequenced in a study of CD8 T cells in Susac syndrome. Reverse transcription of 0.5 to 1 ug RNA was carried out with random hexamers. TCRdb reprocessed the immunoSEQ multiplex PCR reads with MiXCR, giving one entry per CDR3 protein. The top ten hold about 0.15% of the sample, which has 70,000 to 75,000 distinct CDR3 sequences, 93% seen once. The sample taken for sequencing was CD4+ T cells from PBMCs. The receptors were gathered from a human donor with Susac syndrome.

This chain's CDR3 is CASSVRASGGSSNTGELFF. CDR3 coding DNA: TGTGCCAGCAGCGTAAGGGCTAGCGGGGGGTCATCGAACACCGGGGAGCTGTTTTTT. The chain carries TRBV9 and TRBJ2-2; 11 nucleotides agree with TRBD2. J lost 0 bases, V lost 1 base, and 8 bases had no gene match. Germline V CDR1 and CDR2: SGDLS, YYNGEE. The CDR3 has 19 residues. The whole variable domain, filled in from reference TRBV9 and TRBJ2-2, reads DSGVTQTPKHLITATGQRVTLRCSPRSGDLSVYWYQQSLDQGLQFLIQYYNGEERAKGNILERFSAQQFPDLHSELNLSSLELGDSALYFCASSVRASGGSSNTGELFFGEGSRLTVL.

The rearrangement uses TRBV2 and TRBJ2-3; a weak D match, TRBD1 (6 bases). V lost 2 bases and J lost 4, with 13 bases in between. This CDR3 spans 15 amino acids. The V gene's germline CDR1 is SNHLY and CDR2 FYNNEI. The CDR3 region is CASSETGTGSDTQYF. DNA for the CDR3: TGTGCCAGCAGTGAAACTGGAACAGGGTCAGATACGCAGTATTTT.

A single count supports this clonotype. This chain's CDR3 is CSAWTLINYGYTF. The CDR3 DNA reads as TGCAGTGCGTGGACTCTGATTAACTATGGCTACACCTTC. The gene calls are TRBV20-1 and TRBJ1-2; no clear D gene. The V gene's germline CDR1 is DFQATT and CDR2 SNEGSKA (reference sequence). Trimming took 6 bases from V and 1 from J, leaving 12 bases between them. This CDR3 has 13 residues.

The CDR3 sequence is CASSEGQGWETQYF. CDR3 DNA: TGCGCCAGCAGCGAGGGACAGGGCTGGGAGACCCAGTACTTC. This chain connects TRBV5-1 to TRBJ2-5; TRBD1 agrees at 9 bases. Germline-derived CDR1 and CDR2 are SGHRS and YFSETQ. CDR3 size: 14 residues. The trim removed 4 bases at V and 5 bases at J, leaving 6 bases unmatched.

This chain connects TRBV6-2 or TRBV6-3 to TRBJ2-5, with 8 bases that match TRBD2. The CDR3 covers 15 residues. From germline, CDR1 is MNHEY and CDR2 SVGEGT. V shed 6 bases and J 2 bases; nucleotides not matched to a gene: 8. CDR3 nucleotide sequence: TGTGCCAGCAGACCCGGGGGGGCTGAACAAGAGACCCAGTACTTC. It codes for CASRPGGAEQETQYF.

The rearrangement joins TRBV15 to TRBJ2-2, with TRBD1 as a possible D gene (5 bases). From germline, CDR1 is LNHNV and CDR2 YYDKDF (reference sequence). Trimming took off 1 base at V and 6 bases at J, with 12 bases between the two ends. CDR3 length: 15 amino acids. The CDR3 coding sequence is TGTGCCACCAGCAGAGCTACCAGGGTAGCCGGGGAGCTGTTTTTT. It translates to CATSRATRVAGELFF.

The chain joins TRBV18 to TRBJ2-1, with 14 nucleotides matching TRBD2. The V segment lost 1 base and the J segment 5 bases; nucleotides outside the gene matches: 1. CDR3 length: 16 amino acids. Per germline, CDR1 KGHSH and CDR2 LQKENI. CDR3 region: CASSPLGLAGDNEQFF. As DNA, the CDR3 is TGTGCCAGCTCACCACTGGGACTAGCGGGGGACAATGAGCAGTTCTTC.

This clonotype has just one count. The chain is built from TRBV7-3 and TRBJ2-3; D may correspond to TRBD1 or TRBD2 (6 bases each). The V and J ends lost 2 bases and 6 bases respectively, with 15 bases between them. This CDR3 spans 15 amino acids. CDR1 SGHTA and CDR2 FQGTGA come from the germline V gene. CDR3 in amino acids: CASSLLQGGGDTQYF. In nucleotides, the CDR3 is TGTGCCAGCAGCTTACTACAGGGAGGAGGGGATACGCAGTATTTT.

This chain joins TRBV7-3 and TRBJ2-5; D is tentatively TRBD1 or TRBD2 (5 bases each). V lost 5 bases and J 1 base, leaving 8 bases between the germline ends. The CDR3 contains 13 residues. Germline CDR1 is SGHTA and CDR2 is FQGTGA. CDR3 region: CASSPGLQETQYF. The CDR3 nucleotides are TGTGCCAGCAGCCCGGGGCTCCAAGAGACCCAGTACTTC.

V gene TRBV6-5 combines with J gene TRBJ2-3; no clear D. The CDR3 consists of 15 residues. Per germline, CDR1 MNHEY and CDR2 SVGAGI. Trimming left V 2 bases short and J 2 bases short, with 11 bases between. The CDR3 protein is CASSYDSSFTDTQYF. CDR3 sequence (DNA): TGTGCCAGCAGTTACGACTCATCTTTCACAGATACGCAGTATTTT.